This section outlines one TCR beta chain sequence together with its context. Its specificity is unknown. The data derive from a study of beta chain features in type 1 diabetes. General study points: Among all four CD4+ subsets, Type 1 diabetes patients had TCRB CDR3s that were moderately but significantly shorter.

J gave up 6 bases and V 6 bases, and 11 bases lay outside the gene matches. Germline V gene data show CDR1 as LNHDA and CDR2 as SQIVND (reference sequence). This CDR3 contains 15 residues. As every portion of the isolated RNA was reverse transcribed, the sequencing read expressed TCRB transcripts. Libraries were prepared by immunoSEQ multiplex PCR; TCRdb keeps only in-frame clonotypes and omits some of them. The sample consists of tens of thousands of clones, under 50% of them appearing once. The V gene is TRBV19, the J gene TRBJ2-1; TRBD1 matches at 7 bases. The clonotype was recovered from a man younger than 45 with type 1 diabetes. The sample consisted of Tregs from blood. The CDR3 nucleotides are TGTGCCAGTAGCTCCACGACAGGGTACCGCAATGAGCAGTTCTTC. Translated, it gives CASSSTTGYRNEQFF.